This TCR beta chain was identified during a study of blood T cell repertoires in COVID-19. V dropped 3 bases and J dropped 2 bases, with 18 bases sitting between them. This CDR3 is built from 17 residues. CDR1 and CDR2 (germline): KGHSH, LQKENI. Data came from immunoSEQ multiplex PCR; TCRdb stores just in-frame clones and leaves some out. The sample has around 380,000 clones; about four fifths are singletons. V and J are TRBV18 and TRBJ2-3; unclear D gene. The clonotype comes from a human donor with acute or convalescent COVID-19. The donor label of this sample is uncertain. The sample comprised peripheral blood. CDR3 loop: CASSPRWQAQSTDTQYF. The CDR3 nucleotides read TGTGCCAGCTCACCCCGGTGGCAGGCCCAATCCACAGATACGCAGTATTTT.